Included here is one T cell receptor beta chain sequence, with context. No antigen is known for it. Germline assignment: CDR1 LNHDA and CDR2 SQIVND (reference sequence). Trimming removed 6 bases from V and 1 base from J, with 16 bases in between. This CDR3 region has 17 residues. The sample comes from a study of cytomegalovirus exposure and HLA in healthy donors. Broader study findings: More clonal expansion characterized HLA-associated TCR beta chains than equally common others in a later analysis. Highly shared sequence variants in one cluster were likely a sequencing artifact. The study designated about 180 TCR beta chains cytomegalovirus-associated.

This PCR relied on a set of 60 Vbeta primers and 13 Jbeta primers. The protocol was immunoSEQ multiplex PCR, while the TCRdb copy is restricted to in-frame clones and leaves out a portion. The data show 150,000 to 200,000 clones, with about four fifths seen just once and 7% to 9.5% held by the top ten. The sequenced sample consisted of PBMCs. V and J are TRBV19 and TRBJ2-6, with D perhaps TRBD1 (5 bases). This clonotype originated in a male donor in good health and CMV-seropositive. CDR3 nucleotides: TGTGCCAGTAGCTTAACTCCTCAGGGTTCTGGGGCCAACGTCCTGACTTTC. Translated, it gives CASSLTPQGSGANVLTF.